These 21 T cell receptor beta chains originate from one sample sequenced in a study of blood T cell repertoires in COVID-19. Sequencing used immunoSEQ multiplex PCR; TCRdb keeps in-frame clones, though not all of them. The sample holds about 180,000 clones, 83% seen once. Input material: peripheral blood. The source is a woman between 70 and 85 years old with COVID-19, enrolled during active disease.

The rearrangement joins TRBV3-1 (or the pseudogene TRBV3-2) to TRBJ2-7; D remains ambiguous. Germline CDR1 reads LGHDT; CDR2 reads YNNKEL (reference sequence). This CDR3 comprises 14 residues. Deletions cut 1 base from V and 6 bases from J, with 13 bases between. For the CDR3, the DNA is TGTGCCAGCAGCCAAGTTGCGGAGCTCGGCGAGCAGTACTTC. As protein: CASSQVAELGEQYF.

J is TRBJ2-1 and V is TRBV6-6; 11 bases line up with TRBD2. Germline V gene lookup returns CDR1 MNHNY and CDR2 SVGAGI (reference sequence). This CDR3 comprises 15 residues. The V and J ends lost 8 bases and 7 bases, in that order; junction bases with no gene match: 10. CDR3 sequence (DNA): TGTGCCAGCGTATTAGCGGGAGGGCCCGCAAATGAGCAGTTCTTC. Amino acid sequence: CASVLAGGPANEQFF.

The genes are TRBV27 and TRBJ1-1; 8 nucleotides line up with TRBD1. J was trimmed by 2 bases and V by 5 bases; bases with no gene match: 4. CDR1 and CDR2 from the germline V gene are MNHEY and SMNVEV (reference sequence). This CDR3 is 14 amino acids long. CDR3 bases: TGTGCCAGCAGTCGGGGACAGGTCAACACTGAAGCTTTCTTT. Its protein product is CASSRGQVNTEAFF.

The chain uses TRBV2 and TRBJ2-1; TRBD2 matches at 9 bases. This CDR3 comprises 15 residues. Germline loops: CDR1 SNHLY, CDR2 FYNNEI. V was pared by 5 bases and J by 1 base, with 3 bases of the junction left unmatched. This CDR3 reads CASSPGLASYNEQFF. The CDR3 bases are TGTGCCAGCAGTCCCGGACTAGCGTCCTACAATGAGCAGTTCTTC.

The CDR3 coding sequence is TGTGCCAGCAGCTTCCGGACTTTTAACACCGGGGAGCTGTTTTTT. Translated: CASSFRTFNTGELFF. This chain connects TRBV7-2 to TRBJ2-2, with a possible D match to TRBD2 (5 bases). This CDR3 contains 15 residues. Trimming left V 3 bases short and J 2 bases short, with 10 bases between. Germline CDR1 SGHTA, CDR2 FQGNSA. Based on the CDR3 plus reference TRBV7-2 and TRBJ2-2, the full variable domain is GAGVSQSPSNKVTEKGKDVELRCDPISGHTALYWYRQSLGQGLEFLIYFQGNSAPDKSGLPSDRFSAERTGGSVSTLTIQRTQQEDSAVYLCASSFRTFNTGELFFGEGSRLTVL.

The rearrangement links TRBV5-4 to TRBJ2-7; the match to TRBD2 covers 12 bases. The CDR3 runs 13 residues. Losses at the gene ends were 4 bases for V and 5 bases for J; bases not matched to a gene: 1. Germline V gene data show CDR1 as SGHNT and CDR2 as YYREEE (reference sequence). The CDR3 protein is CASSRLAGDEQYF. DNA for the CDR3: TGTGCCAGCAGCCGACTAGCGGGAGACGAGCAGTACTTC.

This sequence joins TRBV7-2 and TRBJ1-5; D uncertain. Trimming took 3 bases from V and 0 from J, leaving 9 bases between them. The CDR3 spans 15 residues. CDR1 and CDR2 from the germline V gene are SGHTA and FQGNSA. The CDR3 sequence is CASSFSGDSNQPQHF. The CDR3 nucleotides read TGTGCCAGCAGCTTTTCCGGGGATAGCAATCAGCCCCAGCATTTT.

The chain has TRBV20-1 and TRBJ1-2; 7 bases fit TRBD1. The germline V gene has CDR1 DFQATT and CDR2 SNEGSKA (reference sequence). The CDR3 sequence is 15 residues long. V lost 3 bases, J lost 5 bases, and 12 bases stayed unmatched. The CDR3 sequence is CSASHAWDRQYGYTF. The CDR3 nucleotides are TGCAGTGCTAGTCATGCGTGGGACAGACAATATGGCTACACCTTC.

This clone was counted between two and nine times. The CDR3, as DNA: TGTGCCAGCAGTTTATTGGGACAGGGGGCGCGAACCTATGGCTACACCTTC. This translates into CASSLLGQGARTYGYTF. The chain carries TRBV28 and TRBJ1-2, with TRBD1 identical over 12 bases. The germline V gene encodes CDR1 MDHEN and CDR2 SYDVKM. Trimming cost V 1 base and J 4 bases; bases outside gene matches: 7. The CDR3 has 17 residues.

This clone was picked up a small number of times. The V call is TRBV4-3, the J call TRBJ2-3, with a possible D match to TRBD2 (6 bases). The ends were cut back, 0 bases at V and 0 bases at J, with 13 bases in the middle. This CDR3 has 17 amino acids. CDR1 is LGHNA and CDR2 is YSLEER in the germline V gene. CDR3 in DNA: TGCGCCAGCAGCCAAGAATGGGACTCCGTAAGCACAGATACGCAGTATTTT. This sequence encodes CASSQEWDSVSTDTQYF.

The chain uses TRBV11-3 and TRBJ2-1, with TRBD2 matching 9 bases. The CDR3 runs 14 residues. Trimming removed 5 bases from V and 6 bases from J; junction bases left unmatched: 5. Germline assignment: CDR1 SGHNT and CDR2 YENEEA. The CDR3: CASSLGTSPNEQFF. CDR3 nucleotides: TGTGCCAGCAGCCTCGGGACTAGCCCCAATGAGCAGTTCTTC.

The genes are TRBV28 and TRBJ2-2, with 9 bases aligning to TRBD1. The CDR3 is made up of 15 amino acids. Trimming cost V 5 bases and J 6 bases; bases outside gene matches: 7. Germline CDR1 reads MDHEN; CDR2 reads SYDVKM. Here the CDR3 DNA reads TGTGCCAGCAGTACAGGGGGCATCACACCCGGGGAGCTGTTTTTT. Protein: CASSTGGITPGELFF. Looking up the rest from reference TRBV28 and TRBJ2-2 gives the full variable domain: DVKVTQSSRYLVKRTGEKVFLECVQDMDHENMFWYRQDPGLGLRLIYFSYDVKMKEKGDIPEGYSVSREKKERFSLILESASTNQTSMYLCASSTGGITPGELFFGEGSRLTVL.

The CDR3 bases are TGTGCCAGCAGCTTTTCAGGACTTAGCACCGGGGAGCTGTTTTTT. This gives the protein CASSFSGLSTGELFF. The rearrangement links TRBV7-2 to TRBJ2-2; TRBD2 might be the D (5 bases). Trimming shortened V by 3 bases and J by 4 bases, and 12 bases separated the two germline ends. This CDR3 is 15 amino acids long. CDR1 and CDR2 (germline): SGHTA, FQGNSA.

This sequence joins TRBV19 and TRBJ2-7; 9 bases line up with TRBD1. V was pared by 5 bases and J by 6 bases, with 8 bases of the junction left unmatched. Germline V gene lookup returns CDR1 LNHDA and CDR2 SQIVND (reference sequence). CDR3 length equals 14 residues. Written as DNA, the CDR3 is TGTGCCAGTAGTCCCAACAGGGGGCTAGGCGAGCAGTACTTC. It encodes CASSPNRGLGEQYF.

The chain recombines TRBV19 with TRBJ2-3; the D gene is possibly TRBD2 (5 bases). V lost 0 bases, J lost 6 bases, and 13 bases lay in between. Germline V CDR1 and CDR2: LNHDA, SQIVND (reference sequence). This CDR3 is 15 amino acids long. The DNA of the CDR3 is TGTGCCAGTAGTATAGATTTAAGGACTTTGGATACGCAGTATTTT. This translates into CASSIDLRTLDTQYF.

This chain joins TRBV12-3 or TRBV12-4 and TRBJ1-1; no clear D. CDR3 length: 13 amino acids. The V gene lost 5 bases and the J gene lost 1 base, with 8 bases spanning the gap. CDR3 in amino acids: CASSRSANTEAFF. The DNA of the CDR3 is TGTGCCAGCAGTCGCAGTGCGAACACTGAAGCTTTCTTT.

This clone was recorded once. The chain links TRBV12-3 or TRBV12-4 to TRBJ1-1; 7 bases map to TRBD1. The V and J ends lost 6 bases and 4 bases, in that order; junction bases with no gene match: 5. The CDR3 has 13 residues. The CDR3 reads CASREAGGTEAFF. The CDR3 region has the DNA TGTGCCAGCAGGGAAGCAGGGGGCACTGAAGCTTTCTTT.

The CDR3 nucleotides are TGTGCCAGCAGCAGAGGGACAGGAGACTACGAGCAGTACTTC. Translating gives CASSRGTGDYEQYF. The chain has TRBV5-4 and TRBJ2-7; TRBD1 matches at 8 bases. This CDR3 is built from 14 residues. Per germline, CDR1 SGHNT and CDR2 YYREEE (reference sequence). Trimming took 4 bases from V and 3 from J; bases not matched to a gene: 6.

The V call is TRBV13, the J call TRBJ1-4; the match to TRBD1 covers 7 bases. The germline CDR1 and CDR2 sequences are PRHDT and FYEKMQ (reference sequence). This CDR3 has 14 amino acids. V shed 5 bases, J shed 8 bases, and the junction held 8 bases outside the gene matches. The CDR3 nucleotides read TGTGCCAGCAGCCTCCGGACAGGCGGCGAAAAACTGTTTTTT. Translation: CASSLRTGGEKLFF.

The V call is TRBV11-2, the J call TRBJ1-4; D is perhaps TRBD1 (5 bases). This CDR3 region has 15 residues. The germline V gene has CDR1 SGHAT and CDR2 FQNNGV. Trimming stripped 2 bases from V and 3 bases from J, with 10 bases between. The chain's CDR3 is CASSLKGESNEKLFF. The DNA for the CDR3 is TGTGCCAGCAGCTTAAAAGGGGAATCTAATGAAAAACTGTTTTTT. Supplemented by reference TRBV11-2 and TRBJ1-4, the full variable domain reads EAGVAQSPRYKIIEKRQSVAFWCNPISGHATLYWYQQILGQGPKLLIQFQNNGVVDDSQLPKDRFSAERLKGVDSTLKIQPAKLEDSAVYLCASSLKGESNEKLFFGSGTQLSVL.

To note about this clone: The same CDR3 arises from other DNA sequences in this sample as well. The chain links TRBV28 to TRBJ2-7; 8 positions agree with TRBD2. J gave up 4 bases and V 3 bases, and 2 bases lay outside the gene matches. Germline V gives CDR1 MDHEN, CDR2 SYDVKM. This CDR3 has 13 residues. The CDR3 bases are TGTGCCAGCAGTTTGGCGGGAGGTTACGAGCAGTACTTC. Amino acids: CASSLAGGYEQYF.